A selection of T cell receptor beta chains follows, all from one sample in a study of shared clonotypes between healthy human individuals. The table came from immunoSEQ multiplex PCR; TCRdb's copy has only in-frame clones and leaves some out. The sample holds around 2,000,000 clones, about 95% seen once. Sequenced sample: naive CD8+ T cells sorted from blood. The receptors stem from a man between 18 and 29 years old in good health. The CDR3 runs from the conserved cysteine through the conserved F or W. A D gene is named only where the DNA matches it firmly. Rows may omit the clone size; those that give it use once, few, many or a size class.

V gene,clone size,J gene,D gene,CDR3 protein,CDR3 DNA
TRBV27,NA,TRBJ2-2,TRBD2,CASSGGLNTGELFF,TGTGCCAGCAGTGGGGGACTAAACACCGGGGAGCTGTTTTTT
TRBV27,NA,TRBJ2-7,NA,CASSFVSPVLIDEQYF,TGTGCCAGCAGTTTTGTTTCCCCGGTTTTGATCGACGAGCAGTACTTC
TRBV4-1,NA,TRBJ2-7,TRBD2,CASSHLAGTYEQYF,TGCGCCAGCAGCCACCTAGCGGGAACCTACGAGCAGTACTTC
TRBV6-1,once,TRBJ2-6,NA,CASSDRVSGANVLTF,TGTGCCAGCAGTGACAGGGTCTCTGGGGCCAACGTCCTGACTTTC
TRBV2,NA,TRBJ2-1,TRBD2,CASSGPGTSGSWSSYNEQFF,TGTGCCAGCAGTGGACCGGGGACTAGCGGGAGTTGGAGCTCCTACAATGAGCAGTTCTTC
TRBV28,NA,TRBJ2-3,NA,CASSIQGTDTQYF,TGTGCCAGCAGTATACAGGGTACAGATACGCAGTATTTT
TRBV4-1,NA,TRBJ2-3,NA,CASSPGGPTDTQYF,TGCGCCAGCAGCCCCGGGGGGCCCACAGATACGCAGTATTTT
TRBV13,once,TRBJ1-2,TRBD1,CASTLMTGETSGYTF,TGTGCCAGCACCCTAATGACAGGGGAAACTAGTGGCTACACCTTC
TRBV11-3,NA,TRBJ2-7,TRBD1,CASSPLPGTGAYEQYF,TGTGCCAGCAGCCCGCTCCCCGGGACAGGGGCCTACGAGCAGTACTTC
TRBV4-1,NA,TRBJ2-7,TRBD2,CASSHPGGWPSYEQYF,TGCGCCAGCAGCCATCCCGGGGGGTGGCCCTCCTACGAGCAGTACTTC
TRBV7-9,NA,TRBJ2-7,TRBD2,CASSSELAGGVSYEQYF,TGTGCCAGCAGCTCAGAACTAGCGGGAGGTGTCTCCTACGAGCAGTACTTC
TRBV18,NA,TRBJ2-5,NA,CASSPSSQIVSETQYF,TGTGCCAGCTCACCTTCTTCCCAAATAGTTAGTGAGACCCAGTACTTC
TRBV4-1,NA,TRBJ1-4,NA,CASSQGPAGWEKLFF,TGCGCCAGCAGCCAAGGGCCGGCCGGTTGGGAAAAACTGTTTTTT
TRBV5-1,NA,TRBJ2-7,NA,CASSLAGTGTYEQYF,TGCGCCAGCAGCCTGGCGGGGACGGGAACCTACGAGCAGTACTTC
TRBV9,NA,TRBJ2-3,TRBD2,CASSQGTSRTDTQYF,TGTGCCAGCAGCCAAGGGACTAGTCGAACAGATACGCAGTATTTT
TRBV29-1,NA,TRBJ2-1,NA,CSVERQDYNEQFF,TGCAGCGTTGAGAGGCAGGACTACAATGAGCAGTTCTTC
TRBV7-9,NA,TRBJ2-3,NA,CASLTLDTDTQYF,TGTGCCAGTTTAACGCTTGACACAGATACGCAGTATTTT
TRBV28,few,TRBJ2-7,NA,CASSSPATANYEQYF,TGTGCCAGCAGTTCCCCCGCGACAGCCAACTACGAGCAGTACTTC
TRBV7-9,NA,TRBJ2-1,TRBD2,CASSGSGGEQFF,TGTGCCAGCAGTGGAAGCGGGGGGGAGCAGTTCTTC
TRBV27,NA,TRBJ1-4,NA,CASSLSAQAEKLFF,TGTGCCAGCAGTTTATCGGCCCAGGCTGAAAAACTGTTTTTT
TRBV9,once,TRBJ2-3,NA,CASSVASSTDTQYF,TGTGCCAGCAGCGTAGCCTCTAGCACAGATACGCAGTATTTT
TRBV27,NA,TRBJ2-2,NA,CASSLNGVRAGELFF,TGTGCCAGCAGTTTAAATGGGGTTCGGGCCGGGGAGCTGTTTTTT
TRBV2,NA,TRBJ1-3,NA,CASSEKGEGAGNTIYF,TGTGCCAGCAGTGAAAAAGGGGAGGGGGCTGGAAACACCATATATTTT
TRBV4-1,NA,TRBJ1-1,NA,CASSQGEGEAFF,TGCGCCAGCAGCCAAGGTGAGGGTGAAGCTTTCTTT
TRBV7-9,NA,TRBJ1-1,NA,CASSLGWGESDTEAFF,TGTGCCAGCAGCTTAGGGTGGGGGGAGTCGGACACTGAAGCTTTCTTT
TRBV27,NA,TRBJ1-5,NA,CASSLQGTYQPQHF,TGTGCCAGCAGTTTACAAGGGACTTATCAGCCCCAGCATTTT
TRBV19,once,TRBJ1-1,TRBD1,CASSKPGRQGPLNTEAFF,TGTGCCAGTAGTAAACCCGGGAGACAGGGACCCTTGAACACTGAAGCTTTCTTT
TRBV27,NA,TRBJ1-5,NA,CASRRTAKEGQGSNQPQHF,TGTGCCAGCAGACGAACGGCGAAAGAGGGGCAGGGGAGCAATCAGCCCCAGCATTTT
TRBV25-1,NA,TRBJ2-1,NA,CASRGRDINNEQFF,TGTGCCAGCCGAGGGAGGGACATTAACAATGAGCAGTTCTTC
TRBV5-4,NA,TRBJ1-5,NA,CASSPGPKGFDQPQHF,TGTGCCAGCAGCCCTGGGCCAAAGGGGTTCGATCAGCCCCAGCATTTT
TRBV7-9,once,TRBJ2-7,TRBD1,CASSSGQGAYEQYF,TGTGCCAGCAGCTCGGGACAGGGGGCCTACGAGCAGTACTTC
TRBV7-9,NA,TRBJ2-7,TRBD1,CASSLGQKGQARSYEQYF,TGTGCCAGCAGCTTAGGACAAAAGGGACAGGCGCGGTCCTACGAGCAGTACTTC
TRBV6-5,NA,TRBJ1-4,NA,CASSSLAHLEKLFF,TGTGCCAGCAGTTCCTTGGCCCATTTGGAAAAACTGTTTTTT
TRBV29-1,NA,TRBJ2-7,NA,CSVEDGAYEQYF,TGCAGCGTTGAAGATGGCGCCTACGAGCAGTACTTC
TRBV7-2,NA,TRBJ2-1,TRBD2,CASSFGLAGVYNEQFF,TGTGCCAGCAGCTTCGGACTAGCGGGAGTTTACAATGAGCAGTTCTTC